The T cell receptor (beta chain) under discussion was sequenced for a study of cytomegalovirus exposure and HLA in healthy donors. Turning to the study itself: Early released data had tens of millions of unique TCRs, all coming from HLA-typed donors. The study's findings and limits: A further, later analysis showed that HLA-associated TCR beta chains (compared with equally common others) were more clonally expanded. 87-base-pair reads could not separate some V segments, including TRBV6-2 and TRBV6-3. Apart from CMV serostatus, no immune exposure information was available.

A multiplex PCR was run with 60 Vbeta primers and 13 Jbeta primers. Profiled with immunoSEQ multiplex PCR; TCRdb holds only in-frame clones, not every one. The sample holds about 160,000 clones, 75% to 85% seen once. Remarks on this clone: As yet, its antigen is unknown.

Trimming took 1 base from V and 0 from J, leaving 9 bases between them. The CDR3 runs 15 residues. CDR1 is SGHNT and CDR2 is YYREEE in the germline V gene (reference sequence). V and J are TRBV5-4 and TRBJ2-3, with a possible D match to TRBD2 (5 bases). This sequence originates from a man in his fifties in good health and CMV-seropositive. The sample consisted of PBMCs. CDR3 protein: CASSLLASSTDTQYF. CDR3 DNA: TGTGCCAGCAGCTTGCTAGCCTCTAGCACAGATACGCAGTATTTT.